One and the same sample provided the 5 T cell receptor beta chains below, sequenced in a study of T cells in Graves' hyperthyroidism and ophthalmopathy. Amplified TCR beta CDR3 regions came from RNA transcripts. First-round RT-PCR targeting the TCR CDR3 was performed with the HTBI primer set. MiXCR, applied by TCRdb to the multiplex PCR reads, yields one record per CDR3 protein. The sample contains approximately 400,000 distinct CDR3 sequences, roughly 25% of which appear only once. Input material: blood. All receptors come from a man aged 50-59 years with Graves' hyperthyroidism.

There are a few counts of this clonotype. The chain's CDR3 is CASRRTQLNTEAFF. The CDR3, as DNA: TGTGCCAGCAGACGCACCCAGCTGAACACTGAAGCTTTCTTT. The chain is built from TRBV6-1 and TRBJ1-1, with D unclear. From germline, CDR1 is MNHNS and CDR2 SASEGT. Trimming cost V 6 bases and J 0 bases, with 11 bases left between them. The CDR3 extends over 14 amino acids.

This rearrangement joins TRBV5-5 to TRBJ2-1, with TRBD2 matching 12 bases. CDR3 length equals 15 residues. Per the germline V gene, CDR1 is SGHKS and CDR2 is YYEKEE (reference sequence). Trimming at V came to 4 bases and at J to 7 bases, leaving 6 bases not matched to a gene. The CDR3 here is CASSLRLAGANEQFF. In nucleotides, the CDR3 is TGTGCCAGCAGCCTGAGACTAGCGGGAGCGAATGAGCAGTTCTTC.

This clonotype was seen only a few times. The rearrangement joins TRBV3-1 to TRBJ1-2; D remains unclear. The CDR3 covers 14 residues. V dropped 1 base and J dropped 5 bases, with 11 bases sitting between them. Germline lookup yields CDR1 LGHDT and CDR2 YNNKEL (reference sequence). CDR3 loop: CASSQGGRSYGYTF. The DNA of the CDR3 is TGTGCCAGCAGCCAAGGAGGCAGGTCATATGGCTACACCTTC.

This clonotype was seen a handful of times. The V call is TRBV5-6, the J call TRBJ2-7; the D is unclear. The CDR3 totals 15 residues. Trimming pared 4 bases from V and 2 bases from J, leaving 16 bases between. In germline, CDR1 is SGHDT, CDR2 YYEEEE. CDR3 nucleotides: TGTGCCAGCAGCCTGACGGCTGCCTTGACCTACGAGCAGTACTTC. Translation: CASSLTAALTYEQYF.

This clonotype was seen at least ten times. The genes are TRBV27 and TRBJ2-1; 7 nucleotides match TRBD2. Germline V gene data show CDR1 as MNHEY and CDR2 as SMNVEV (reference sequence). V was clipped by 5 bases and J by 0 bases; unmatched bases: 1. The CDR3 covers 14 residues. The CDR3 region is CASSGLVSYNEQFF. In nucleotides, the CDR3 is TGTGCCAGCAGTGGACTAGTCTCCTACAATGAGCAGTTCTTC.